The 30 T cell receptor beta chains given below trace back to one sample, sequenced in a study of blood T cell repertoires in COVID-19. Sequencing used immunoSEQ multiplex PCR; TCRdb keeps in-frame clones, though not all of them. The sample records about 250,000 clones, around four fifths being singletons. Material: peripheral blood. The receptors derive from a woman aged 55-70 years with active or convalescent COVID-19.

The chain employs TRBV2 and TRBJ1-4; TRBD1 aligns across 9 bases. V gave up 2 bases and J gave up 10 bases; unmatched junction bases: 11. CDR1 is SNHLY and CDR2 is FYNNEI in the germline V gene. This CDR3 is built from 16 residues. This CDR3 is CASSERAGTGFGKLFF. The CDR3, as DNA: TGTGCCAGCAGTGAAAGGGCCGGGACAGGGTTTGGAAAACTGTTTTTT.

This chain links TRBV29-1 with TRBJ1-3; D gene unclear. The CDR3 loop spans 15 amino acids. Germline V CDR1 and CDR2: SQVTM, ANQGSEA. Trimming left V 3 bases short and J 2 bases short, with 14 bases between. CDR3 sequence (DNA): TGCAGCGTTGAGGGTTTAGGAACAGCTGGAAACACCATATATTTT. Translated: CSVEGLGTAGNTIYF.

The chain employs TRBV7-2 and TRBJ2-1; 8 positions match TRBD2. The J segment lost 0 bases and the V segment lost 5 bases, leaving 3 bases of the junction unmatched. The CDR3 extends over 15 amino acids. Germline V gene lookup returns CDR1 SGHTA and CDR2 FQGNSA. CDR3 sequence (DNA): TGTGCCAGCAGCAGAACTAGCGGCTCCTACAATGAGCAGTTCTTC. Encoded protein: CASSRTSGSYNEQFF.

The chain combines TRBV10-3 with TRBJ2-3, with TRBD2 as a possible D gene (6 bases). The V gene's germline CDR1 is ENHRY and CDR2 SYGVKD. V shed 0 bases and J shed 6 bases, with 13 bases lying between them. The CDR3 has 15 residues. The CDR3 sequence is CAISESQAGSDTQYF. The CDR3 DNA reads TGTGCCATCAGTGAGTCCCAGGCGGGGAGCGATACGCAGTATTTT.

The genes are TRBV2 and TRBJ1-2; 8 bases fit TRBD1. CDR3 length: 18 residues. The ends lost 6 bases at V and 1 base at J; junction bases unmatched: 16. Per the germline V gene, CDR1 is SNHLY and CDR2 is FYNNEI. CDR3 sequence (DNA): TGTGCCAGCAGATTCCCTCGGACAGGGCCGGATAATAACTATGGCTACACCTTC. This translates into CASRFPRTGPDNNYGYTF.

The sample holds one count of this clone. This chain links TRBV2 with TRBJ1-6; 9 nucleotides align to TRBD1. Germline CDR1 SNHLY, CDR2 FYNNEI. Trimming took 9 bases from V and 8 from J; bases not matched to a gene: 5. This CDR3 has 13 residues. CDR3 bases: TGTGCCAGGGACAGGGGTCAAGATTCACCCCTCCACTTT. It yields the protein CARDRGQDSPLHF.

The chain employs TRBV5-1 and TRBJ1-5; the D gene is possibly TRBD1 (6 bases). CDR1 and CDR2 (germline): SGHRS, YFSETQ. This CDR3 spans 14 amino acids. V lost 1 base, J lost 4 bases, and 9 bases lay in between. CDR3 protein: CASSLSTGNQPQHF. As DNA, the CDR3 is TGCGCCAGCAGCTTGAGCACAGGGAATCAGCCCCAGCATTTT.

Points on this clone: One end of the junction does not line up with germline, which may come from a read error. The chain recombines TRBV7-7 with TRBJ2-2; TRBD1 aligns across 11 bases. The CDR3 runs to 16 residues. In germline, CDR1 is SSHAT, CDR2 FNYEAQ (reference sequence). The CDR3 protein is CASSARTGGNTGELFF. CDR3 DNA sequence: TGTGCTAGCAGCGCCCGGACAGGGGGCAACACCGGGGAGCTGTTTTTT.

CDR3 nucleotide sequence: TGTGCCAGCAGTTTATTCCCCCGGGGCACCGGGGAGCTGTTTTTT. Protein: CASSLFPRGTGELFF. This chain joins TRBV27 and TRBJ2-2; a weak D match, TRBD2 (5 bases). CDR3 length equals 15 residues. V was cut by 1 base and J by 4 bases, with 10 bases left in between. The germline CDR1 and CDR2 sequences are MNHEY and SMNVEV (reference sequence).

This chain uses TRBV27 with TRBJ2-1; D is perhaps TRBD2 (6 bases). CDR1 is MNHEY and CDR2 is SMNVEV in the germline V gene (reference sequence). V gave up 0 bases and J gave up 7 bases, with 10 bases separating them. The CDR3 covers 14 residues. Here the CDR3 reads CASSLSLAPNEQFF. The DNA for the CDR3 is TGTGCCAGCAGTTTATCGCTAGCGCCTAATGAGCAGTTCTTC.

The V call is TRBV18, the J call TRBJ2-6; D not resolved. The CDR3 totals 14 residues. Germline V gives CDR1 KGHSH, CDR2 LQKENI. V gave up 3 bases and J gave up 4 bases, with 7 bases separating them. The DNA for the CDR3 is TGTGCCAGCTCACCGATTCTAGGGGCCAACGTCCTGACTTTC. Translation: CASSPILGANVLTF.

The J gene is TRBJ2-5, the V gene TRBV5-4, with TRBD2 as a possible D gene (5 bases). CDR3 length: 16 residues. Looked up from germline, CDR1 is SGHNT and CDR2 is YYREEE (reference sequence). V shed 1 base and J shed 5 bases, with 18 bases lying between them. In nucleotides, the CDR3 is TGTGCCAGCAGCTTGAGCAGCTCACTAGGAGGCGAGACCCAGTACTTC. Its translation: CASSLSSSLGGETQYF.

CDR3 protein: CASSYRAGRLQGYTF. The CDR3 bases are TGTGCCAGCAGTTATCGGGCAGGGAGGTTGCAGGGCTACACCTTC. V gene TRBV6-6 combines with J gene TRBJ1-2, with D tentatively TRBD1 (5 bases). Germline CDR1 MNHNY, CDR2 SVGAGI (reference sequence). The CDR3 is made up of 15 amino acids. V was clipped by 3 bases and J by 8 bases, with 19 bases between them.

The rearrangement links TRBV19 to TRBJ1-2; TRBD1 matches at 8 bases. The V segment lost 6 bases and the J segment 2 bases; nucleotides outside the gene matches: 5. Per germline, CDR1 LNHDA and CDR2 SQIVND (reference sequence). This CDR3 is built from 14 residues. This chain's CDR3 is CASSLQGGNYGYTF. For the CDR3, the DNA is TGTGCCAGTAGCCTACAGGGGGGGAACTATGGCTACACCTTC.

DNA of the CDR3: TGTGCCAGCAGCCAAGGCAACAGTCTTGCACCCCTCCACTTT. Its protein product is CASSQGNSLAPLHF. The V call is TRBV4-2, the J call TRBJ1-6; D not certain. This CDR3 comprises 14 residues. V was shortened by 1 base and J by 11 bases, with 12 bases between the two germline ends. CDR1 is LGHNA, CDR2 YNFKEQ, per germline.

This chain connects TRBV6-5 to TRBJ1-5, with 7 positions matching TRBD1. Trimming at V came to 4 bases and at J to 3 bases, leaving 3 bases not matched to a gene. This CDR3 contains 14 residues. Germline CDR1 reads MNHEY; CDR2 reads SVGAGI. The CDR3 bases are TGTGCCAGCAGTTTTGGGACAGACAATCAGCCCCAGCATTTT. Translated, it gives CASSFGTDNQPQHF.

The chain combines TRBV30 with TRBJ2-7; 7 bases fit TRBD1. The CDR3 extends over 14 amino acids. Trimming took 4 bases from V and 5 from J; bases not matched to a gene: 11. Germline V lookup: CDR1 GTSNPN, CDR2 SVGIG (reference sequence). The CDR3 nucleotides are TGTGCCTGGACCCGAGGGCACAGGGGAGACGAGCAGTACTTC. Its protein is CAWTRGHRGDEQYF.

The chain uses TRBV7-2 and TRBJ1-3; TRBD1 is a possible D gene (5 bases). The CDR3 loop spans 16 amino acids. The V gene's germline CDR1 is SGHTA and CDR2 FQGNSA. The V and J ends lost 2 bases and 0 bases respectively, with 11 bases between them. CDR3 sequence: CASSLIPDTSGNTIYF. The DNA of the CDR3 is TGTGCCAGCAGCTTAATTCCGGACACCTCTGGAAACACCATATATTTT.

The rearrangement uses TRBV6-5 and TRBJ2-5, with 12 bases lining up with TRBD1. The CDR3 covers 15 residues. In germline, CDR1 is MNHEY, CDR2 SVGAGI. V was clipped by 4 bases and J by 5 bases; unmatched bases: 5. The CDR3, as DNA: TGTGCCAGCAGTTCTACCGGGACAGGGGGCGAGACCCAGTACTTC. Encoded protein: CASSSTGTGGETQYF.

This chain joins TRBV5-1 and TRBJ2-1, with D possibly being TRBD1 (5 bases). Germline V CDR1 and CDR2: SGHRS, YFSETQ. The CDR3 spans 18 residues. Trimming stripped 1 base from V and 3 bases from J, with 20 bases between. DNA of the CDR3: TGCGCCAGCAGCTTGATGGTCTCGGGCGGACAATACTACAATGAGCAGTTCTTC. It encodes CASSLMVSGGQYYNEQFF. The complete variable domain, with remaining parts taken from reference TRBV5-1 and TRBJ2-1, reads KAGVTQTPRYLIKTRGQQVTLSCSPISGHRSVSWYQQTPGQGLQFLFEYFSETQRNKGNFPGRFSGRQFSNSRSEMNVSTLELGDSALYLCASSLMVSGGQYYNEQFFGPGTRLTVL.

The V and J genes are TRBV10-1 and TRBJ2-2; D gene ambiguous. This CDR3 is 11 amino acids long. V lost 8 bases and J 1 base, leaving 2 bases between the germline ends. Germline CDR1 is WNHNN and CDR2 is SYGVQD (reference sequence). For the CDR3, the DNA is TGCGCCAGCCGGAACACCGGGGAGCTGTTTTTT. It is translated as CASRNTGELFF.

The V gene is TRBV5-5, the J gene TRBJ2-2, with 8 bases matching TRBD1. V shed 3 bases, J shed 11 bases, and the junction held 21 bases outside the gene matches. Germline lookup yields CDR1 SGHKS and CDR2 YYEKEE (reference sequence). This CDR3 region has 18 residues. CDR3 amino acids: CASSSPVGQGPAVSELFF. The CDR3 nucleotides are TGTGCCAGCAGCTCACCCGTCGGACAGGGACCCGCGGTCAGTGAGCTGTTTTTT. Full variable domain (missing parts from reference TRBV5-5 and TRBJ2-2): DAGVTQSPTHLIKTRGQQVTLRCSPISGHKSVSWYQQVLGQGPQFIFQYYEKEERGRGNFPDRFSARQFPNYSSELNVNALLLGDSALYLCASSSPVGQGPAVSELFFGEGSRLTVL.

This clone appeared once. The V gene is TRBV11-2, the J gene TRBJ1-1, with D unclear. The V end lost 1 base, the J end lost 1 base, and 7 bases lay between the germline ends. In germline, CDR1 is SGHAT, CDR2 FQNNGV. The CDR3 totals 14 residues. CDR3 DNA sequence: TGTGCCAGCAGCTTAGCCAGTGCGAACACTGAAGCTTTCTTT. This gives the protein CASSLASANTEAFF.

CDR3 nucleotide sequence: TGCAGCGTTGAGGGGAGGGGAGATGAGCAGTTCTTC. This codes for CSVEGRGDEQFF. This chain connects TRBV29-1 to TRBJ2-1, with 7 nucleotides matching TRBD2. The V gene's germline CDR1 is SQVTM and CDR2 ANQGSEA. V shed 3 bases, J shed 8 bases, and the junction held 4 bases outside the gene matches. The CDR3 sequence is 12 residues long.

The chain uses TRBV10-3 and TRBJ1-5, with 10 bases aligning to TRBD1. The J segment lost 1 base and the V segment lost 6 bases, leaving 3 bases of the junction unmatched. The germline gives CDR1 ENHRY, CDR2 SYGVKD. The CDR3 totals 15 residues. The DNA of the CDR3 is TGTGCCATCAGAACGACAGGGGGCAGCAATCAGCCCCAGCATTTT. It codes for CAIRTTGGSNQPQHF.

V is TRBV28 and J is TRBJ1-1; the D gene is possibly TRBD1 (6 bases). CDR3 size: 16 residues. The germline V gene encodes CDR1 MDHEN and CDR2 SYDVKM. Trimming took 5 bases from V and 4 from J, leaving 20 bases between them. CDR3 DNA sequence: TGTGCCAGCAGTATCTCCTCGGGACACTCGTCCACTGAAGCTTTCTTT. Protein sequence: CASSISSGHSSTEAFF.

This clone was picked up one time. The chain combines TRBV7-8 with TRBJ2-3, with 10 bases that match TRBD1. Germline values: CDR1 SGHVS, CDR2 FQNEAQ. Unmatched junction bases numbered 6, after V lost 4 bases and J lost 8 bases. CDR3 length: 14 residues. The CDR3 spells CASSSAGQGSTQYF. The CDR3, as DNA: TGTGCCAGCAGCTCCGCGGGACAGGGGTCTACGCAGTATTTT.

This clone was detected only once. The chain links TRBV2 to TRBJ1-5; TRBD1 might be the D (6 bases). Germline CDR1 is SNHLY and CDR2 is FYNNEI. The CDR3 is made up of 14 amino acids. Trimming stripped 3 bases from V and 4 bases from J, with 10 bases between. This chain's CDR3 is CASSEGARNQPQHF. CDR3 coding DNA: TGTGCCAGCAGTGAGGGGGCGCGAAATCAGCCCCAGCATTTT.

In nucleotides, the CDR3 is TGCAGCGTTAACAGGGCCGGGACAGATACGCAGTATTTT. Its protein product is CSVNRAGTDTQYF. The chain is built from TRBV29-1 and TRBJ2-3, with a possible D match to TRBD1 (6 bases). V lost 5 bases and J 3 bases, leaving 12 bases between the germline ends. Per germline, CDR1 SQVTM and CDR2 ANQGSEA. The CDR3 is 13 amino acids.

The J gene is TRBJ1-1, the V gene TRBV10-3, with a tentative D call TRBD1 (6 bases). CDR1 and CDR2 from the germline V gene are ENHRY and SYGVKD. Trimming left V 0 bases short and J 1 base short, with 12 bases between. This CDR3 contains 16 residues. CDR3 region: CAISESMAGANTEAFF. The CDR3 nucleotides are TGTGCCATCAGTGAGTCTATGGCGGGGGCGAACACTGAAGCTTTCTTT.